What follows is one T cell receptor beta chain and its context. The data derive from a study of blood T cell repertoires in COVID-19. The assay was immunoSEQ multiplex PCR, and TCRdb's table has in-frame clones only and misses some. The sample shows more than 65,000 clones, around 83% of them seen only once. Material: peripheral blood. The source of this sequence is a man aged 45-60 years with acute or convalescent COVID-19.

The CDR3 DNA is TGTGCCAGCAGCATTAACCGGGACAGATCCTACGAGCAGTACTTC. Protein: CASSINRDRSYEQYF. This chain uses TRBV11-2 with TRBJ2-7; 7 bases line up with TRBD1. The CDR3 is 15 amino acids. V was clipped by 5 bases and J by 1 base; unmatched bases: 8. Germline V gene data show CDR1 as SGHAT and CDR2 as FQNNGV.